This T cell receptor beta chain derives from a study of response to subunit inactivated influenza vaccine. TCRdb re-derived calls from the RT-PCR reads in MiXCR, one entry per CDR3 protein. The sample consists of more than 450,000 distinct CDR3 sequences, roughly 12% of them appearing once. This clonotype occurred a few times. The sample was also reused in another study, on T cells expressing NK-cell markers. That work adds: UMIs were included in TCR beta cDNA generated by 5'RACE template switching. Cells sorted as CD3+CD56+NKG2C+, CD3+CD56+NKG2C- and CD3+CD56-NKG2C+ T cells supplied the TCR beta repertoires. Just one sequenced donor of eight was HCMV-seronegative, while seven were seropositive. Sorting was limited to alpha-beta TCR-expressing T cells with an anti-gamma-delta TCR antibody in several experiments.

The sequence was collected from a man aged 45 to 65 who received an inactivated influenza vaccine. Material: PBMCs from blood, obtained on the day of vaccination.

CDR3 residues: CASKRVGTGTFGYTF. The CDR3 nucleotides read TGTGCCAGCAAGAGGGTCGGGACAGGGACCTTCGGCTACACCTTC. The chain uses TRBV28 and TRBJ1-2; 9 bases agree with TRBD1. Germline CDR1 reads MDHEN; CDR2 reads SYDVKM. The V gene end was trimmed by 7 bases and the J gene end by 8 bases; junction bases not matched to a gene: 14. The CDR3 is 15 amino acids.